The sequence of this T cell receptor (beta chain) was determined in a study of vaccination and CD4 T cells after COVID-19. Researchers used the Oncomine TCR Beta short-read assay to sequence DNA from cultured CD4+ T cells. The template was genomic DNA from cultured CD4+ T cells. One entry per CDR3 protein, called by TCRdb with MiXCR from the PCR reads. This sample has about 15,000 distinct CDR3 sequences, with about 69% found just once. This sample's treatment: approximately nine-day PBMC culture with coronavirus spike peptide pools or control peptides (ViraFEST assay). To note about this clonotype: What it binds is not known.

This TCR came from a human donor who had recovered from COVID-19. Sequencing input: CD4+ T cells from blood, cultured in vitro.

This CDR3 is CASSPDRGRYGYTF. CDR3 in DNA: TGTGCCAGCAGCCCCGACAGGGGACGGTATGGCTACACCTTC. The V call is TRBV7-2, the J call TRBJ1-2; 8 nucleotides line up with TRBD1. CDR1 and CDR2 from the germline V gene are SGHTA and FQGNSA. V lost 5 bases to trimming and J lost 5 bases; unmatched junction nucleotides: 7. This CDR3 spans 14 amino acids.